These 16 T cell receptor beta chains came from one sample sequenced in a study of T cells in Graves' hyperthyroidism and ophthalmopathy. Researchers amplified the TCR beta CDR3 regions from RNA transcripts. Primed by the HTBI set, a first-round RT-PCR was run on the TCR CDR3. One entry per CDR3 protein results from TCRdb running MiXCR on the multiplex PCR reads. The table has about 400,000 distinct CDR3 sequences, approximately 14% seen once. The specimen was blood. The receptors were sampled from a woman younger than 35 with Graves' hyperthyroidism.

This clonotype occurred a few times. This chain links TRBV4-1 with TRBJ2-5; 10 bases fit TRBD1. The CDR3 loop spans 16 amino acids. V trimming: 3 bases; J trimming: 11 bases; junction bases outside the gene matches: 15. Germline CDR1 reads MGHRA; CDR2 reads YSYEKL. CDR3 amino acids: CASSHKTGQGPPAQYF. The CDR3 DNA reads TGCGCCAGCAGCCACAAAACGGGACAGGGGCCCCCCGCACAGTACTTC.

This clonotype was detected many times. As DNA, the CDR3 is TGTGCCAGCAGTCGGCGGACAGAGCAGTACTTC. Translation: CASSRRTEQYF. J is TRBJ2-7 and V is TRBV6-2 or TRBV6-3; weak D call: TRBD1 (5 bases). This CDR3 spans 11 amino acids. Trimming left V 5 bases short and J 7 bases short, with 9 bases between. Germline CDR1 MNHEY, CDR2 SVGEGT.

In this sample, this clonotype turned up many times. The rearrangement uses TRBV5-8 and TRBJ1-6; 8 nucleotides align to TRBD1. Trimming took 9 bases from V and 7 from J; bases not matched to a gene: 12. Germline lookup yields CDR1 SGHTS and CDR2 YDEGEE. The CDR3 totals 15 residues. The CDR3 reads CATRKTGTGNSPLHF. The CDR3 nucleotides read TGTGCCACCCGGAAGACCGGGACAGGAAATTCACCCCTCCACTTT. Complete variable domain (other parts from reference TRBV5-8 and TRBJ1-6): EAGVTQSPTHLIKTRGQQATLRCSPISGHTSVYWYQQALGLGLQFLLWYDEGEERNRGNFPPRFSGRQFPNYSSELNVNALELEDSALYLCATRKTGTGNSPLHFGNGTRLTVT.

This clonotype was counted many times. This chain connects TRBV13 to TRBJ1-2; tentative D call: TRBD1 (5 bases). The CDR3 is made up of 12 amino acids. Looked up from germline, CDR1 is PRHDT and CDR2 is FYEKMQ (reference sequence). Trimming pared 5 bases from V and 5 bases from J, leaving 9 bases between. The DNA of the CDR3 is TGTGCCAGCAGCGCGGACATTTATGGCTACACCTTC. It yields the protein CASSADIYGYTF.

This rearrangement joins TRBV28 to TRBJ2-7, with TRBD2 matching over 9 bases. CDR3 length: 15 amino acids. With V trimmed by 6 bases and J by 2 bases, 8 bases remained unmatched. Germline V gene sequence: CDR1 MDHEN, CDR2 SYDVKM. The CDR3 protein is CASSPAGGSTYEQYF. In nucleotides, the CDR3 is TGTGCCAGCAGCCCTGCGGGAGGGTCCACCTACGAGCAGTACTTC.

There are many counts of this clonotype. CDR3: CASSSNRGAGELFF. In DNA, the CDR3 is TGTGCCAGCAGTTCAAACAGGGGTGCCGGGGAGCTGTTTTTT. V gene TRBV12-3 or TRBV12-4 combines with J gene TRBJ2-2, with 7 bases that match TRBD1. This CDR3 has 14 residues. With 4 bases clipped from V and 6 bases from J, the junction kept 5 bases outside the gene matches.

The sample holds many counts of this clonotype. The chain joins TRBV24-1 to TRBJ2-2; 10 nucleotides agree with TRBD1. This CDR3 region has 15 residues. After removal of 3 bases from V and 6 bases from J, the junction contained 3 bases not matched to a gene. Germline CDR1 reads KGHDR; CDR2 reads SFDVKD. This chain's CDR3 is CATSDGTGVSGELFF. The CDR3 DNA sequence: TGTGCCACCAGTGATGGGACAGGGGTATCCGGGGAGCTGTTTTTT.

This clonotype was detected many times. The chain joins TRBV12-3 or TRBV12-4 to TRBJ2-3; D possibly corresponds to TRBD2 (6 bases). V was shortened by 6 bases and J by 0 bases, with 13 bases between the two germline ends. This CDR3 has 15 residues. CDR3: CASSVAGTSTDTQYF. Written as DNA, the CDR3 is TGTGCCAGCAGCGTCGCGGGGACTAGCACAGATACGCAGTATTTT.

This clonotype was seen at least ten times. The chain carries TRBV5-1 and TRBJ2-3, with 8 bases fitting TRBD2. Unmatched junction bases numbered 10, after V lost 0 bases and J lost 4 bases. CDR1 is SGHRS, CDR2 YFSETQ, per germline. There are 17 residues in the CDR3. As DNA, the CDR3 is TGCGCCAGCAGCTTGGGAATCGGGGGGGCCATTTCAGATACGCAGTATTTT. Its protein is CASSLGIGGAISDTQYF.

This clonotype showed up many times. CDR3 amino acids: CASSSGGREAYGYTF. The CDR3 nucleotides are TGTGCCAGCAGTTCCGGAGGGAGGGAGGCCTATGGCTACACCTTC. The V call is TRBV27, the J call TRBJ1-2; D gene uncertain. The CDR3 is made up of 15 amino acids. Per germline, CDR1 MNHEY and CDR2 SMNVEV (reference sequence). V was trimmed by 4 bases and J by 4 bases, leaving 16 bases between them.

The sample holds many counts of this clonotype. The chain carries TRBV11-2 and TRBJ2-1; possible D gene TRBD2, 5 bases. The V end lost 5 bases, the J end lost 6 bases, and 20 bases lay between the germline ends. The CDR3 is 16 residues long. Germline CDR1 reads SGHAT; CDR2 reads FQNNGV. CDR3: CASSPRSVGVGNEQFF. CDR3 DNA sequence: TGTGCCAGCAGCCCCAGAAGTGTGGGAGTCGGCAATGAGCAGTTCTTC.

This clonotype was recorded many times. The DNA for the CDR3 is TGTGCCAGCTCACCACCGGGGGGGGTGCCCACTGAAGCTTTCTTT. Translating gives CASSPPGGVPTEAFF. The gene calls are TRBV18 and TRBJ1-1; perhaps TRBD1 as D (5 bases). The CDR3 is 15 amino acids. The germline V and J ends were trimmed by 0 bases and 4 bases, with 12 bases remaining between them. Germline V lookup: CDR1 KGHSH, CDR2 LQKENI.

This clonotype has ten or more counts. The chain joins TRBV2 to TRBJ2-7; 9 nucleotides match TRBD2. Losses at the gene ends were 3 bases for V and 3 bases for J; bases not matched to a gene: 9. Germline V CDR1 and CDR2: SNHLY, FYNNEI. The CDR3 consists of 16 residues. CDR3 amino acids: CASSDPRAGGVYEQYF. For the CDR3, the DNA is TGTGCCAGCAGTGACCCCCGGGCGGGAGGGGTCTACGAGCAGTACTTC.

V is TRBV5-6 and J is TRBJ2-1; 9 bases are shared with TRBD1. J lost 5 bases, V lost 3 bases, and 12 bases had no gene match. The CDR3 covers 17 residues. Per the germline V gene, CDR1 is SGHDT and CDR2 is YYEEEE. The DNA of the CDR3 is TGTGCCAGCAGCTGGGAGACAGGGGGGGTGATAGACAATGAGCAGTTCTTC. Encoded protein: CASSWETGGVIDNEQFF.

This clonotype was picked up a small number of times. The V and J genes are TRBV6-1 and TRBJ2-3; possibly TRBD1 for D (6 bases). Between the trimmed V and J ends, which lost 7 bases and 5 bases, there was a span of 13 bases. This CDR3 region has 13 residues. Germline loops: CDR1 MNHNS, CDR2 SASEGT. The CDR3, as DNA: TGTGCCAGCAAGGACAGTTCGGAAGATACGCAGTATTTT. Protein product: CASKDSSEDTQYF.

This chain joins TRBV6-1 and TRBJ2-4; perhaps D is TRBD1 or TRBD2 (5 bases each). CDR1 is MNHNS and CDR2 is SASEGT in the germline V gene. Trimming took 5 bases from V and 0 from J, leaving 11 bases between them. CDR3 length: 15 residues. The CDR3 DNA is TGTGCCAGCAGTTCCGAGGGGATAGCCAAAAACATTCAGTACTTC. Encoded protein: CASSSEGIAKNIQYF.